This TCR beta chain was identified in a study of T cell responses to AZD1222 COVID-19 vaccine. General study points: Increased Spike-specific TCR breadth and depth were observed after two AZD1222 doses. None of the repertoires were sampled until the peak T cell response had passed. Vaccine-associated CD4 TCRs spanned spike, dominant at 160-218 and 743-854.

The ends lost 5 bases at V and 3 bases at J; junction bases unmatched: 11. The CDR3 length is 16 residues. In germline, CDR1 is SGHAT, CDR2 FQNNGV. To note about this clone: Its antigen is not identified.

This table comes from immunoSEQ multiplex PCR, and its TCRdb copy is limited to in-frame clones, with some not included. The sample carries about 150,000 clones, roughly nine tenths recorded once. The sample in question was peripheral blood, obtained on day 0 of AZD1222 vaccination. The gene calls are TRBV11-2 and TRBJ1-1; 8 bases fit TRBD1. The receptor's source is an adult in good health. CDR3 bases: TGTGCCAGCAGCGGACAGGGATTTTGGGGGGACACTGAAGCTTTCTTT. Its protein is CASSGQGFWGDTEAFF.